This paragraph reports one T cell receptor (beta chain). In germline, CDR1 is GTSNPN, CDR2 SVGIG (reference sequence). The V gene lost 2 bases and the J gene lost 4 bases, with 14 bases spanning the gap. The CDR3 has 14 amino acids. This PCR relied on a set of 60 Vbeta primers and 13 Jbeta primers. Using immunoSEQ multiplex PCR, the repertoire was profiled, and TCRdb retains in-frame clones only, with some absent. The sample includes 150,000 to 200,000 clones, 82% of them seen just once. These data belong to a study of cytomegalovirus exposure and HLA in healthy donors. The chain links TRBV30 to TRBJ1-2; no reliable D call. This TCR derives from a woman aged 18-30 years in good health and CMV-seronegative. Sequenced: PBMCs. The CDR3 region is CAWSLGGQTYGYTF. The CDR3 DNA reads TGTGCCTGGAGTCTGGGAGGGCAGACCTATGGCTACACCTTC.